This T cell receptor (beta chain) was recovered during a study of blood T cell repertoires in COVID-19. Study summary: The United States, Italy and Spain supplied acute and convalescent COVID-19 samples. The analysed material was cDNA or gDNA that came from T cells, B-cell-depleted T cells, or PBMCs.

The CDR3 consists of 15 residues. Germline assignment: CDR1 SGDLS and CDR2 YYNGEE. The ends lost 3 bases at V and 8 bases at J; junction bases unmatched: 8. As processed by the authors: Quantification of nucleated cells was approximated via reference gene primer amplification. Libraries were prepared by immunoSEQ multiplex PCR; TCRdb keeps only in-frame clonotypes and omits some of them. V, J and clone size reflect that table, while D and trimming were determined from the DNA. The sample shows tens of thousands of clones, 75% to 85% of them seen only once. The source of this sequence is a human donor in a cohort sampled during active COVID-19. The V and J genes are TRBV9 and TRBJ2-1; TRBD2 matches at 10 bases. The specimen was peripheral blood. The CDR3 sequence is CASSDSGRRVDEQFF. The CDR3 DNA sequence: TGTGCCAGCAGCGATAGCGGGAGGAGGGTGGATGAGCAGTTCTTC.